Presented here are 29 T cell receptor beta chains from one specimen sequenced in a study of T cell responses to AZD1222 COVID-19 vaccine. Libraries were prepared by immunoSEQ multiplex PCR; TCRdb keeps only in-frame clonotypes and omits some of them. This table holds more than 150,000 clones, around 94% found once. The source material was peripheral blood, sampled on day 0 of AZD1222 vaccination. These receptor sequences come from an adult in good health.

The chain joins TRBV7-8 to TRBJ2-1, with D maybe TRBD1 (5 bases). The V end lost 7 bases, the J end lost 0 bases, and 16 bases lay between the germline ends. The CDR3 consists of 16 residues. Germline V lookup: CDR1 SGHVS, CDR2 FQNEAQ. In DNA, the CDR3 is TGTGCCAGCACCCGCTCCTGGGGCAGCTCCTACAATGAGCAGTTCTTC. Residues: CASTRSWGSSYNEQFF.

The chain has TRBV3-1 (or the pseudogene TRBV3-2) and TRBJ2-1, with D possibly being TRBD1 (5 bases). The CDR3 is made up of 14 amino acids. The V and J ends lost 5 bases and 10 bases respectively, with 18 bases between them. Germline assignment: CDR1 LGHDT and CDR2 YNNKEL (reference sequence). The CDR3 region is CASSDAPTVNEQFF. The CDR3 region has the DNA TGTGCCAGCAGCGACGCCCCGACAGTCAACGAGCAGTTCTTC.

The chain is built from TRBV30 and TRBJ1-2; D might be TRBD1 (5 bases). V gave up 4 bases and J gave up 4 bases, with 10 bases separating them. The CDR3 sequence is 12 residues long. The V gene's germline CDR1 is GTSNPN and CDR2 SVGIG (reference sequence). This CDR3 is CAWTTGFYGYTF. The CDR3 DNA reads as TGTGCCTGGACAACAGGATTCTATGGCTACACCTTC. The variable domain in full, completed from reference TRBV30 and TRBJ1-2, reads SQTIHQWPATLVQPVGSPLSLECTVEGTSNPNLYWYRQAAGRGLQLLFYSVGIGQISSEVPQNLSASRPQDRQFILSSKKLLLSDSGFYLCAWTTGFYGYTFGSGTRLTVV.

This clone was seen only once. This chain joins TRBV28 and TRBJ1-1; 8 bases agree with TRBD1. V gave up 5 bases and J gave up 1 base; unmatched junction bases: 12. The length of the CDR3 is 17 residues. Germline CDR1 is MDHEN and CDR2 is SYDVKM. As DNA, the CDR3 is TGTGCCAGCAGTCTGATATCCTGGACAGGGCGGAACACTGAAGCTTTCTTT. It codes for CASSLISWTGRNTEAFF.

This chain uses TRBV20-1 with TRBJ1-1, with TRBD1 matching over 7 bases. Germline V gene data show CDR1 as DFQATT and CDR2 as SNEGSKA (reference sequence). CDR3 length equals 14 residues. Losses at the gene ends were 3 bases for V and 0 bases for J; bases not matched to a gene: 4. The CDR3 region has the DNA TGCAGTGCTAGTGGACAGGACCTGAACACTGAAGCTTTCTTT. Its translation: CSASGQDLNTEAFF.

This clone has just a few counts. The rearrangement links TRBV27 to TRBJ2-1, with 10 nucleotides matching TRBD2. The CDR3 runs 16 residues. Germline V CDR1 and CDR2: MNHEY, SMNVEV (reference sequence). V shed 3 bases and J 9 bases; nucleotides not matched to a gene: 11. The CDR3 sequence is CASSFDRLAGAGEQFF. The CDR3 region has the DNA TGTGCCAGCAGTTTCGATAGGCTAGCGGGAGCTGGTGAGCAGTTCTTC.

V usage is TRBV7-9 and J usage is TRBJ1-3, with no clear D. V was cut by 10 bases and J by 1 base, with 14 bases left in between. CDR3 length equals 14 residues. CDR1 and CDR2 (germline): SEHNR, FQNEAQ (reference sequence). The CDR3 DNA follows: TGTGCCACCTCGATACGCCAATCTGGAAACACCATATATTTT. It is translated as CATSIRQSGNTIYF.

The V gene is TRBV11-2, the J gene TRBJ2-1; D perhaps matches TRBD2 (6 bases). Germline V CDR1 and CDR2: SGHAT, FQNNGV. CDR3 length equals 14 residues. The ends were cut back, 5 bases at V and 8 bases at J, with 16 bases in the middle. The CDR3 is CASSPGVDLDEQFF. As DNA, the CDR3 is TGTGCCAGCAGCCCGGGAGTGGATCTCGATGAGCAGTTCTTC.

This rearrangement joins TRBV18 to TRBJ2-1; a weak D match, TRBD2 (6 bases). Between the trimmed V and J ends, which lost 3 bases and 6 bases, there was a span of 9 bases. The CDR3 length is 13 residues. From germline, CDR1 is KGHSH and CDR2 LQKENI. The CDR3 here is CASSPGGGNEQFF. DNA for the CDR3: TGTGCCAGCTCACCGGGAGGCGGCAATGAGCAGTTCTTC.

V usage is TRBV4-1 and J usage is TRBJ1-3; D is unclear. Trimming removed 0 bases from V and 0 bases from J, with 12 bases in between. The CDR3 spans 17 residues. The germline V gene has CDR1 MGHRA and CDR2 YSYEKL. CDR3 sequence reads: CASSQDQRSGSGNTIYF. CDR3 sequence (DNA): TGCGCCAGCAGCCAAGATCAAAGGTCAGGCTCTGGAAACACCATATATTTT.

The gene calls are TRBV3-1 (or the pseudogene TRBV3-2) and TRBJ1-1; tentatively, D is TRBD1 (5 bases). This CDR3 comprises 14 residues. Germline V gene lookup returns CDR1 LGHDT and CDR2 YNNKEL (reference sequence). The ends were cut back, 1 base at V and 1 base at J, with 7 bases in the middle. The CDR3 sequence is CASSQAQGNTEAFF. CDR3 bases: TGTGCCAGCAGCCAAGCGCAGGGGAACACTGAAGCTTTCTTT.

The genes are TRBV27 and TRBJ2-3; TRBD1 matches at 7 bases. From germline, CDR1 is MNHEY and CDR2 SMNVEV (reference sequence). The CDR3 is 15 amino acids. Trimming took 0 bases from V and 6 from J; bases not matched to a gene: 6. CDR3 loop: CASSLSTGSWDTQYF. CDR3 DNA sequence: TGTGCCAGCAGTTTATCGACAGGGTCATGGGATACGCAGTATTTT.

V gene TRBV30 combines with J gene TRBJ1-4; D is ambiguous. The CDR3 loop spans 12 amino acids. The V gene lost 0 bases and the J gene lost 8 bases, with 7 bases spanning the gap. Germline V gene data show CDR1 as GTSNPN and CDR2 as SVGIG (reference sequence). The CDR3 DNA reads TGTGCCTGGAGTGTGTTAGGGGAAAAACTGTTTTTT. Translating it yields CAWSVLGEKLFF.

V gene TRBV7-2 combines with J gene TRBJ1-2; D ambiguous. V lost 1 base and J 7 bases, leaving 7 bases between the germline ends. This CDR3 region has 12 residues. CDR1 and CDR2 (germline): SGHTA, FQGNSA. The CDR3 here is CASSLDVGGYTF. CDR3 coding DNA: TGTGCCAGCAGCTTAGACGTTGGTGGCTACACCTTC.

The CDR3 reads CASSRRGGEMANTIYF. DNA of the CDR3: TGTGCCAGCTCGAGACGAGGGGGGGAAATGGCAAACACCATATATTTT. V and J are TRBV9 and TRBJ1-3; possibly TRBD1 for D (6 bases). In germline, CDR1 is SGDLS, CDR2 YYNGEE. Trimming took off 7 bases at V and 6 bases at J, with 23 bases between the two ends. The CDR3 is made up of 16 amino acids.

The chain has TRBV12-5 and TRBJ2-7, with D possibly matching TRBD1 (6 bases). From germline, CDR1 is LGHNT and CDR2 FRNRAP. The germline V and J ends were trimmed by 3 bases and 3 bases, with 6 bases remaining between them. This CDR3 has 12 amino acids. The CDR3 protein is CASGLQGYEQYF. DNA of the CDR3: TGTGCTAGTGGTTTACAGGGCTACGAGCAGTACTTC.

The J gene is TRBJ1-4, the V gene TRBV5-5; D is unresolved. This CDR3 comprises 13 residues. Germline V CDR1 and CDR2: SGHKS, YYEKEE (reference sequence). V lost 4 bases to trimming and J lost 15 bases, with 19 bases between them. CDR3 loop: CASSPVAGTKMFF. The CDR3 DNA is TGTGCCAGCAGCCCAGTGGCCGGAACCAAGATGTTTTTT.

This chain uses TRBV28 with TRBJ2-4; 10 nucleotides agree with TRBD2. Germline lookup yields CDR1 MDHEN and CDR2 SYDVKM. V was pared by 4 bases and J by 3 bases, with 12 bases of the junction left unmatched. CDR3 length: 18 residues. CDR3 DNA: TGTGCCAGCAGTTCCTTCTCCGGACTAGCGGAGAACAAAAACATTCAGTACTTC. This gives the protein CASSSFSGLAENKNIQYF. Drawing the rest from reference TRBV28 and TRBJ2-4, the complete variable domain is DVKVTQSSRYLVKRTGEKVFLECVQDMDHENMFWYRQDPGLGLRLIYFSYDVKMKEKGDIPEGYSVSREKKERFSLILESASTNQTSMYLCASSSFSGLAENKNIQYFGAGTRLSVL.

The genes are TRBV7-3 and TRBJ1-1; no definite D call. With 6 bases removed from V and 1 base from J, the gap between germline ends came to 12 bases. CDR1 SGHTA and CDR2 FQGTGA come from the germline V gene. There are 14 residues in the CDR3. DNA of the CDR3: TGTGCCAGCAGTGACCCCGAGCGGAACACTGAAGCTTTCTTT. Translation gives CASSDPERNTEAFF.

This clone has just one count. The V and J genes are TRBV11-3 and TRBJ2-1; D possibly corresponds to TRBD1 (6 bases). Trimming shortened V by 5 bases and J by 8 bases, and 10 bases separated the two germline ends. CDR3 length equals 12 residues. Looked up from germline, CDR1 is SGHNT and CDR2 is YENEEA. The CDR3 protein is CASSAQGDEQFF. The CDR3 nucleotides are TGTGCCAGCAGCGCACAGGGCGATGAGCAGTTCTTC. Full variable domain (missing parts from reference TRBV11-3 and TRBJ2-1): EAGVVQSPRYKIIEKKQPVAFWCNPISGHNTLYWYLQNLGQGPELLIRYENEEAVDDSQLPKDRFSAERLKGVDSTLKIQPAELGDSAVYLCASSAQGDEQFFGPGTRLTVL.

The chain carries TRBV28 and TRBJ1-2, with a possible D match to TRBD1 (5 bases). CDR3 length: 13 amino acids. Trimming removed 6 bases from V and 4 bases from J, with 12 bases in between. Germline V gives CDR1 MDHEN, CDR2 SYDVKM. The CDR3 sequence is CASSNGGSYGYTF. The CDR3 nucleotides are TGTGCCAGCAGCAACGGGGGGTCCTATGGCTACACCTTC.

The chain has TRBV2 and TRBJ2-2, with D tentatively TRBD1 (6 bases). Germline V gene lookup returns CDR1 SNHLY and CDR2 FYNNEI. CDR3 size: 15 residues. V was trimmed by 2 bases and J by 1 base, leaving 8 bases between them. CDR3 residues: CASSETGRNTGELFF. The CDR3 DNA sequence: TGTGCCAGCAGTGAAACAGGGAGGAACACCGGGGAGCTGTTTTTT.

CDR3: CASSLGATAKNIQYF. The CDR3 DNA sequence: TGTGCCAGCAGCTTAGGGGCCACAGCCAAAAACATTCAGTACTTC. The gene calls are TRBV11-2 and TRBJ2-4; no clear D gene. Trimming cost V 1 base and J 0 bases, with 7 bases left between them. CDR1 is SGHAT, CDR2 FQNNGV, per germline. The CDR3 loop spans 15 amino acids.

The genes are TRBV7-2 and TRBJ1-1, with 12 bases aligning to TRBD1. Looked up from germline, CDR1 is SGHTA and CDR2 is FQGNSA. CDR3 length: 19 amino acids. V was pared by 4 bases and J by 3 bases, with 15 bases of the junction left unmatched. The CDR3 coding sequence is TGTGCCAGCAGCTCCCTACTCCGGGACAGGGGGCGCGGGGACACTGAAGCTTTCTTT. This sequence encodes CASSSLLRDRGRGDTEAFF. The variable domain in full, completed from reference TRBV7-2 and TRBJ1-1, reads GAGVSQSPSNKVTEKGKDVELRCDPISGHTALYWYRQSLGQGLEFLIYFQGNSAPDKSGLPSDRFSAERTGGSVSTLTIQRTQQEDSAVYLCASSSLLRDRGRGDTEAFFGQGTRLTVV.

The chain combines TRBV5-6 with TRBJ2-3; TRBD2 matches 13 bases. V shed 4 bases and J 5 bases; nucleotides not matched to a gene: 7. The V gene's germline CDR1 is SGHDT and CDR2 YYEEEE. The CDR3 spans 16 residues. The CDR3: CASSPGGTSGIDTQYF. In DNA, the CDR3 is TGTGCCAGCAGCCCCGGCGGGACTAGCGGGATAGATACGCAGTATTTT.

The V gene is TRBV7-3, the J gene TRBJ2-2; the match to TRBD2 covers 9 bases. J was trimmed by 7 bases and V by 5 bases; bases with no gene match: 2. CDR1 is SGHTA and CDR2 is FQGTGA in the germline V gene. The CDR3 consists of 13 residues. As DNA, the CDR3 is TGTGCCAGCAGCAGGACTAGCGACGGGGAGCTGTTTTTT. Protein sequence: CASSRTSDGELFF. The variable domain in full, with the rest retrieved from reference TRBV7-3 and TRBJ2-2, is GAGVSQTPSNKVTEKGKYVELRCDPISGHTALYWYRQSLGQGPEFLIYFQGTGAADDSGLPNDRFFAVRPEGSVSTLKIQRTERGDSAVYLCASSRTSDGELFFGEGSRLTVL.

A single count supports this clone. The chain uses TRBV6-5 and TRBJ1-3; no reliable D call. V shed 3 bases and J shed 2 bases, with 5 bases lying between them. Germline loops: CDR1 MNHEY, CDR2 SVGAGI. The CDR3 has 13 amino acids. Written as DNA, the CDR3 is TGTGCCAGCAGTTATCAGGCTGGAAACACCATATATTTT. This codes for CASSYQAGNTIYF.

This rearrangement joins TRBV12-3 or TRBV12-4 to TRBJ2-7, with unresolved D. The CDR3 is made up of 11 amino acids. Trimming took 1 base from V and 6 from J, leaving 4 bases between them. The CDR3 protein is CASSLGGEQYF. The CDR3 nucleotides read TGTGCCAGCAGTTTAGGAGGCGAGCAGTACTTC.

The rearrangement links TRBV5-1 to TRBJ2-3; D is possibly TRBD1 (6 bases). Trimming removed 2 bases at V and 2 bases at J, with 18 bases between. Per germline, CDR1 SGHRS and CDR2 YFSETQ. This CDR3 contains 17 residues. CDR3 nucleotides: TGCGCCAGCAGCTTCAGGGGATACCTTTCGTTCACAGATACGCAGTATTTT. Its translation: CASSFRGYLSFTDTQYF.